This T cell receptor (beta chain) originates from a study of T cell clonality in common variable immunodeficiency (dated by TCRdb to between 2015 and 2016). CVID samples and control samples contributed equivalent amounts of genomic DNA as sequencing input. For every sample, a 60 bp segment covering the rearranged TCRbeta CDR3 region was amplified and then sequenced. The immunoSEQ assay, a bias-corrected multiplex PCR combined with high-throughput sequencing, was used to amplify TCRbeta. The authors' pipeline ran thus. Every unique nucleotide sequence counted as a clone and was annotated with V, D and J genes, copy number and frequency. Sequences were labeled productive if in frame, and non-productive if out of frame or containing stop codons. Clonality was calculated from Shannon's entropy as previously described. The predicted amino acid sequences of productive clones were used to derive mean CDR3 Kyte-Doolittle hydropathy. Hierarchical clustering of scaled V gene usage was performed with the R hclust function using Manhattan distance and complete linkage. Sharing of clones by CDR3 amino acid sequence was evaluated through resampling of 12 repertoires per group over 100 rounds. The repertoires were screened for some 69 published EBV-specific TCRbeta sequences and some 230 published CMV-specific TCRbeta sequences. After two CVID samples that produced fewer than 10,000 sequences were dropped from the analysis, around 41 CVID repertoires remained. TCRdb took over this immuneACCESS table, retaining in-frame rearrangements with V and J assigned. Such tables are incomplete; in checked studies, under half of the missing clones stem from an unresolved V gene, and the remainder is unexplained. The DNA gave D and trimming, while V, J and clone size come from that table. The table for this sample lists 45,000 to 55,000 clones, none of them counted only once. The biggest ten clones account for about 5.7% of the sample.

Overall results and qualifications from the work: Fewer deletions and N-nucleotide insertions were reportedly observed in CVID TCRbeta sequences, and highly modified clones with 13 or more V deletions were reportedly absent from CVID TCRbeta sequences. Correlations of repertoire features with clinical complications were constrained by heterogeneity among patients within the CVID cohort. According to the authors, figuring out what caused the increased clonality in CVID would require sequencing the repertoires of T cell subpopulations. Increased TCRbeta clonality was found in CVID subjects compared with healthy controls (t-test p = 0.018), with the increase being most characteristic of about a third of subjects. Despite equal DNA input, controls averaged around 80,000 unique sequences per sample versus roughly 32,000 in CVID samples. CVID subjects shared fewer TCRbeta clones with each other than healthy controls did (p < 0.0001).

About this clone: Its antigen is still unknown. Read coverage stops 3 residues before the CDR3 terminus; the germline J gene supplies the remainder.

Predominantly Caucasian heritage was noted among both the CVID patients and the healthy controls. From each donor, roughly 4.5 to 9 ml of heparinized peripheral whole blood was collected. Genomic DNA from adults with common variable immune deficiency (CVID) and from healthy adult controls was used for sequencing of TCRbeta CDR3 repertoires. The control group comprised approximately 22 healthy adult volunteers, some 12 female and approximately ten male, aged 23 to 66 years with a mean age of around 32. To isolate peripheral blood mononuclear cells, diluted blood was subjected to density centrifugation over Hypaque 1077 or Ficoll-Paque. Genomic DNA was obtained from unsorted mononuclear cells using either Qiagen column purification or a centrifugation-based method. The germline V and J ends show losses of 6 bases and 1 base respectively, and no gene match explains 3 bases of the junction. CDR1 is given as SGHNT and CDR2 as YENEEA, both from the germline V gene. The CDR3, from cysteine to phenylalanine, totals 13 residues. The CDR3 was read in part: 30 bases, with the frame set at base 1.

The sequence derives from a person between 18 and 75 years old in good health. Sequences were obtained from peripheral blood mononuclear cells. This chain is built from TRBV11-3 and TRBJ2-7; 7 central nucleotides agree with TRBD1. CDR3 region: CASSDRESYEQYF. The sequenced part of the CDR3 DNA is TGTGCCAGCAGTGACAGGGAATCCTACGAG.